Below are 22 T cell receptor beta chains sequenced from a single sample in a study of blood T cell repertoires in COVID-19. Profiled with immunoSEQ multiplex PCR; TCRdb holds only in-frame clones, not every one. The sample yields fewer than 250,000 clones, about 90% seen once. The specimen sequenced was peripheral blood. These receptors all stem from a man under 40 with acute or convalescent COVID-19.

The chain uses TRBV10-3 and TRBJ2-3; 9 bases map to TRBD1. The germline V gene encodes CDR1 ENHRY and CDR2 SYGVKD. CDR3 length equals 14 residues. Trimming at V came to 8 bases and at J to 6 bases, leaving 9 bases not matched to a gene. The CDR3 region has the DNA TGTGCCATCGAACCGGGACAGGGAACGGATACGCAGTATTTT. Encoded protein: CAIEPGQGTDTQYF.

The chain links TRBV6-6 to TRBJ1-1, with unresolved D. CDR1 and CDR2 (germline): MNHNY, SVGAGI (reference sequence). Trimming stripped 5 bases from V and 1 base from J, with 20 bases between. The CDR3 is made up of 17 amino acids. The CDR3 spells CASSRPRGGRQNTEAFF. The CDR3 nucleotides read TGTGCCAGCAGTCGACCCCGCGGAGGGCGCCAGAACACTGAAGCTTTCTTT.

V is TRBV28 and J is TRBJ2-4; 7 bases map to TRBD2. The CDR3 contains 13 residues. CDR1 is MDHEN and CDR2 is SYDVKM in the germline V gene. V lost 8 bases to trimming and J lost 6 bases; unmatched junction nucleotides: 7. CDR3 protein: CASGREAGNIQYF. The CDR3 DNA reads TGTGCCAGCGGGAGGGAAGCGGGAAACATTCAGTACTTC.

V is TRBV28 and J is TRBJ2-7; 8 nucleotides align to TRBD2. CDR3 length: 13 amino acids. J lost 2 bases, V lost 7 bases, and 4 bases had no gene match. Germline loops: CDR1 MDHEN, CDR2 SYDVKM. Written as DNA, the CDR3 is TGTGCCAGCACCGGGAGGGTCCCCTACGAGCAGTACTTC. This encodes CASTGRVPYEQYF.

This chain links TRBV5-1 with TRBJ2-2, with D maybe TRBD2 (6 bases). Trimming cost V 3 bases and J 1 base, with 10 bases left between them. Germline V gene sequence: CDR1 SGHRS, CDR2 YFSETQ. This CDR3 spans 15 amino acids. The CDR3 bases are TGCGCCAGCAGCTCGGGACTTTTGAACACCGGGGAGCTGTTTTTT. The encoded protein is CASSSGLLNTGELFF.

V gene TRBV12-3 or TRBV12-4 combines with J gene TRBJ2-5, with D possibly being TRBD1 (5 bases). The germline V and J ends were trimmed by 1 base and 5 bases, with 8 bases remaining between them. CDR3 length: 13 residues. The CDR3 nucleotides read TGTGCCAGCAGTTTAGGGTACAGGGAGACCCAGTACTTC. Its translation: CASSLGYRETQYF.

This sequence joins TRBV29-1 and TRBJ2-2, with 8 bases lining up with TRBD1. This CDR3 is 17 amino acids long. Germline CDR1 SQVTM, CDR2 ANQGSEA. Unmatched junction bases numbered 17, after V lost 7 bases and J lost 4 bases. CDR3 amino acids: CSASPGQVLPRTGELFF. As DNA, the CDR3 is TGCAGCGCCTCACCGGGACAGGTGTTACCCCGCACCGGGGAGCTGTTTTTT.

The CDR3 DNA is TGTGCCAGCAGCTTGGTGGGGTGGGGAGATGAAAAACTGTTTTTT. As protein: CASSLVGWGDEKLFF. The V and J genes are TRBV5-4 and TRBJ1-4; D ambiguous. Trimming pared 0 bases from V and 6 bases from J, leaving 12 bases between. Germline V lookup: CDR1 SGHNT, CDR2 YYREEE (reference sequence). The CDR3 totals 15 residues.

The gene calls are TRBV18 and TRBJ2-5; D possibly corresponds to TRBD1 (6 bases). Looked up from germline, CDR1 is KGHSH and CDR2 is LQKENI. The CDR3 covers 14 residues. Trimming left V 3 bases short and J 0 bases short, with 8 bases between. In DNA, the CDR3 is TGTGCCAGCTCACCTGACAGGTACCAAGAGACCCAGTACTTC. It translates to CASSPDRYQETQYF.

The rearrangement uses TRBV7-3 and TRBJ1-2, with a tentative D call TRBD1 (6 bases). The CDR3 loop spans 16 amino acids. CDR1 SGHTA and CDR2 FQGTGA come from the germline V gene. V lost 5 bases, J lost 7 bases, and 23 bases lay in between. CDR3 sequence: CASSLTGGTTAGGYTF. Written as DNA, the CDR3 is TGTGCCAGCAGCCTGACAGGTGGAACGACGGCCGGTGGCTACACCTTC. Combining the CDR3 with reference TRBV7-3 and TRBJ1-2 gives the whole variable domain GAGVSQTPSNKVTEKGKYVELRCDPISGHTALYWYRQSLGQGPEFLIYFQGTGAADDSGLPNDRFFAVRPEGSVSTLKIQRTERGDSAVYLCASSLTGGTTAGGYTFGSGTRLTVV.

J is TRBJ1-1 and V is TRBV2; 8 bases are shared with TRBD1. Germline V gene sequence: CDR1 SNHLY, CDR2 FYNNEI. V gave up 6 bases and J gave up 1 base; unmatched junction bases: 1. The CDR3 is made up of 13 amino acids. CDR3 loop: CASSQGANTEAFF. Here the CDR3 DNA reads TGTGCCAGCAGCCAGGGGGCGAACACTGAAGCTTTCTTT.

The rearrangement joins TRBV10-1 to TRBJ1-1; the match to TRBD1 covers 8 bases. V shed 5 bases and J 4 bases; nucleotides not matched to a gene: 6. The germline V gene has CDR1 WNHNN and CDR2 SYGVQD (reference sequence). This CDR3 comprises 14 residues. CDR3 sequence (DNA): TGCGCCAGCAGTCTCGGACAGGGTGGCACTGAAGCTTTCTTT. As protein: CASSLGQGGTEAFF.

The CDR3 region has the DNA TGTGCCAGCAGTGAGGGGGACTGGTCTCAGCCCCAGCATTTT. This translates into CASSEGDWSQPQHF. The chain has TRBV2 and TRBJ1-5, with D possibly TRBD1 on 5 matching bases. Looked up from germline, CDR1 is SNHLY and CDR2 is FYNNEI. Trimming left V 3 bases short and J 6 bases short, with 12 bases between. The length of the CDR3 is 14 residues.

The chain combines TRBV13 with TRBJ2-3, with 9 bases identical to TRBD2. Unmatched junction bases numbered 9, after V lost 0 bases and J lost 2 bases. Germline loops: CDR1 PRHDT, CDR2 FYEKMQ (reference sequence). CDR3 length equals 18 residues. The chain's CDR3 is CASSLGGSGGPLTDTQYF. CDR3 sequence (DNA): TGTGCCAGCAGCTTAGGAGGTAGCGGGGGTCCCCTCACAGATACGCAGTATTTT.

V is TRBV19 and J is TRBJ1-2; the D gene is possibly TRBD1 (6 bases). CDR1 is LNHDA and CDR2 is SQIVND in the germline V gene (reference sequence). The ends were cut back, 6 bases at V and 1 base at J, with 15 bases in the middle. This CDR3 has 15 residues. CDR3 nucleotide sequence: TGTGCCAGTAGCCTAGGACAGAATCGTAACTATGGCTACACCTTC. Translating it yields CASSLGQNRNYGYTF.

The rearrangement uses TRBV5-1 and TRBJ2-1; perhaps TRBD1 as D (6 bases). The CDR3 consists of 16 residues. V lost 4 bases and J lost 4, with 18 bases in between. Germline V gives CDR1 SGHRS, CDR2 YFSETQ. CDR3 sequence reads: CASSPQQGPPYNEQFF. CDR3 DNA: TGCGCCAGCAGCCCACAACAGGGCCCCCCATACAATGAGCAGTTCTTC.

The chain has TRBV7-9 and TRBJ2-1; TRBD2 aligns across 7 bases. Germline CDR1 and CDR2: SEHNR and FQNEAQ (reference sequence). V lost 4 bases, J lost 9 bases, and 12 bases stayed unmatched. The CDR3 length is 15 residues. The DNA for the CDR3 is TGTGCCAGCAGCTATGGACTAGGAGTGGAAGTTGAGCAGTTCTTC. It encodes CASSYGLGVEVEQFF.

V usage is TRBV7-3 and J usage is TRBJ2-2, with 10 bases identical to TRBD1. Trimming at V came to 4 bases and at J to 6 bases, leaving 11 bases not matched to a gene. CDR1 SGHTA and CDR2 FQGTGA come from the germline V gene. This CDR3 has 17 residues. As DNA, the CDR3 is TGTGCCAGCAGCTCCACTCCTACCGGGACAGGGGCCGGGGAGCTGTTTTTT. This encodes CASSSTPTGTGAGELFF. Full variable domain (rest looked up from reference TRBV7-3 and TRBJ2-2): GAGVSQTPSNKVTEKGKYVELRCDPISGHTALYWYRQSLGQGPEFLIYFQGTGAADDSGLPNDRFFAVRPEGSVSTLKIQRTERGDSAVYLCASSSTPTGTGAGELFFGEGSRLTVL.

This chain connects TRBV19 to TRBJ1-5; 7 nucleotides align to TRBD1. The J segment lost 7 bases and the V segment lost 5 bases, leaving 5 bases of the junction unmatched. CDR1 is LNHDA, CDR2 SQIVND, per germline (reference sequence). This CDR3 contains 13 residues. CDR3: CASSSDRVQPQHF. Here the CDR3 DNA reads TGTGCCAGTAGTTCTGACAGGGTCCAGCCCCAGCATTTT. The whole variable domain, filled in from reference TRBV19 and TRBJ1-5, reads DGGITQSPKYLFRKEGQNVTLSCEQNLNHDAMYWYRQDPGQGLRLIYYSQIVNDFQKGDIAEGYSVSREKKESFPLTVTSAQKNPTAFYLCASSSDRVQPQHFGDGTRLSIL.

CDR3 bases: TGTGCCAGCTATTATTCGGAGGGGTCCTCTTTAGCCAAAAACATTCAGTACTTC. The encoded protein is CASYYSEGSSLAKNIQYF. This rearrangement joins TRBV7-3 to TRBJ2-4; possible D gene TRBD2, 6 bases. Trimming pared 8 bases from V and 0 bases from J, leaving 23 bases between. CDR3 length: 18 residues. From germline, CDR1 is SGHTA and CDR2 FQGTGA.

The chain has TRBV5-4 and TRBJ1-2; 9 bases align to TRBD1. Losses at the gene ends were 4 bases for V and 5 bases for J; bases not matched to a gene: 6. The length of the CDR3 is 14 residues. Germline V gene sequence: CDR1 SGHNT, CDR2 YYREEE (reference sequence). The CDR3 region is CASSQQTGGYGYTF. CDR3 sequence (DNA): TGTGCCAGCAGCCAACAGACAGGGGGATATGGCTACACCTTC. Supplemented by reference TRBV5-4 and TRBJ1-2, the full variable domain reads ETGVTQSPTHLIKTRGQQVTLRCSSQSGHNTVSWYQQALGQGPQFIFQYYREEENGRGNFPPRFSGLQFPNYSSELNVNALELDDSALYLCASSQQTGGYGYTFGSGTRLTVV.

This clone has only one observation. The V gene is TRBV11-1, the J gene TRBJ2-3, with 8 bases aligning to TRBD2. J gave up 3 bases and V 8 bases, and 7 bases lay outside the gene matches. Germline CDR1 and CDR2: SGHAT and FQDESV (reference sequence). This CDR3 has 14 residues. CDR3 in DNA: TGTGCCAGCTCGGGAGGGAGATATACAGATACGCAGTATTTT. Its protein is CASSGGRYTDTQYF.